This T cell receptor beta chain was retrieved from a study of Ad26.COV2.S vaccination and SARS-CoV-2 variants. Treatment defined: around 19 received Ad26.COV2.S at low or high dose, single or two shots; about 5 received placebo; per-sample allocation not given. Sampling was performed 63 days after the first vaccine or placebo injection. The repertoire was sequenced with immunoSEQ multiplex PCR; TCRdb's copy has only in-frame clones and lacks some. Here the sample spans 350,000 to 550,000 clones, 85% to 90% being singletons. CDR1 and CDR2 (germline): SGHVS, FQNEAQ. V was cut by 5 bases and J by 6 bases, with 10 bases left in between. This CDR3 has 13 amino acids.

The receptor's source is a person aged 18 to 65 who received the Ad26.COV2.S COVID-19 vaccine or a placebo. The genes are TRBV7-8 and TRBJ2-2; weak D call: TRBD2 (5 bases). Sequenced here: peripheral blood, sampled in a trial of Ad26.COV2.S vaccine versus placebo. CDR3 nucleotides: TGTGCCAGCAGCGGGAGACTCCCCGGGGAGCTGTTTTTT. It yields the protein CASSGRLPGELFF.